These 13 T cell receptor beta chains share one sample of origin, sequenced in a study of T cell repertoires in cytomegalovirus infection. These receptors lack a known antigen. TCRdb used MiXCR to reprocess the reads, holding one entry per CDR3 protein. The sample holds about 330,000 distinct CDR3 sequences, just under 35% seen once. This specimen consisted of cultured PBMCs, obtained from culture after CMV antigen stimulation. The receptors here all came from a human donor in good health (CMV status not recorded). Some clones in this sample may be carry-over from other donors' samples.

This clonotype has only a few counts. The chain is built from TRBV6-5 and TRBJ2-3; D uncertain. V was cut by 6 bases and J by 6 bases, with 13 bases left in between. The CDR3 runs 13 residues. Germline CDR1 is MNHEY and CDR2 is SVGAGI. CDR3 nucleotide sequence: TGTGCCAGCAGCTCGACTCTGTGGGATACGCAGTATTTT. Its translation is CASSSTLWDTQYF.

The chain is built from TRBV7-9 and TRBJ2-3, with 9 positions matching TRBD2. Germline lookup yields CDR1 SEHNR and CDR2 FQNEAQ (reference sequence). The CDR3 totals 18 residues. The junction had 16 bases not matched to a gene; V was cut back by 4 bases and J by 5 bases. The CDR3 protein is CASSSYTGLAPRGDTQYF. The CDR3 nucleotides are TGTGCCAGCAGCTCCTATACCGGACTAGCGCCCAGGGGAGATACGCAGTATTTT. The whole variable domain, filled in from reference TRBV7-9 and TRBJ2-3, reads DTGVSQNPRHKITKRGQNVTFRCDPISEHNRLYWYRQTLGQGPEFLTYFQNEAQLEKSRLLSDRFSAERPKGSFSTLEIQRTEQGDSAMYLCASSSYTGLAPRGDTQYFGPGTRLTVL.

The chain links TRBV11-2 to TRBJ2-7; a weak D match, TRBD1 (5 bases). The CDR3 covers 16 residues. V was cut by 5 bases and J by 1 base, with 18 bases left in between. CDR1 is SGHAT, CDR2 FQNNGV, per germline. The CDR3 DNA reads as TGTGCCAGCAGCCATAGGGGTAGACGGAGTTCCTACGAGCAGTACTTC. This sequence encodes CASSHRGRRSSYEQYF.

The chain has TRBV4-1 and TRBJ1-1; D is undetermined. Trimming removed 1 base from V and 2 bases from J, with 5 bases in between. There are 13 residues in the CDR3. Germline CDR1 MGHRA, CDR2 YSYEKL. The CDR3 sequence is CASSQGVNTEAFF. The CDR3 region has the DNA TGCGCCAGCAGCCAAGGCGTTAACACTGAAGCTTTCTTT.

Only a few counts were recorded for this clonotype. V is TRBV27 and J is TRBJ1-2; D gene uncertain. CDR3 size: 14 residues. Trimming left V 4 bases short and J 8 bases short, with 17 bases between. Germline V gives CDR1 MNHEY, CDR2 SMNVEV (reference sequence). In DNA, the CDR3 is TGTGCCAGCAGTTCACTTGGGAGTCCTTGGGGCTACACCTTC. This encodes CASSSLGSPWGYTF.

This clonotype was seen repeatedly, ten times or more. V and J are TRBV12-3 or TRBV12-4 and TRBJ1-5; 7 nucleotides align to TRBD1. The CDR3 sequence is 14 residues long. V gave up 4 bases and J gave up 6 bases; unmatched junction bases: 6. The CDR3 bases are TGTGCCAGCAGTTCGAACAGGGGCCTTCAGCCCCAGCATTTT. Residues: CASSSNRGLQPQHF.

This clonotype was detected a few times. The chain combines TRBV9 with TRBJ2-1; 7 bases are shared with TRBD1. V gave up 4 bases and J gave up 3 bases; unmatched junction bases: 7. This CDR3 has 15 residues. Germline V lookup: CDR1 SGDLS, CDR2 YYNGEE. CDR3 amino acids: CASSLTGTNYNEQFF. The CDR3 DNA is TGTGCCAGCAGCTTGACAGGGACGAACTACAATGAGCAGTTCTTC. The whole variable domain, remainder taken from reference TRBV9 and TRBJ2-1, is DSGVTQTPKHLITATGQRVTLRCSPRSGDLSVYWYQQSLDQGLQFLIQYYNGEERAKGNILERFSAQQFPDLHSELNLSSLELGDSALYFCASSLTGTNYNEQFFGPGTRLTVL.

This clonotype occurred many times. This chain connects TRBV7-2 to TRBJ1-1, with a weak D call TRBD1 (5 bases). Deletions cut 3 bases from V and 1 base from J, with 9 bases between. Germline loops: CDR1 SGHTA, CDR2 FQGNSA. The CDR3 consists of 14 residues. CDR3 in amino acids: CASSFGGENTEAFF. Here the CDR3 DNA reads TGTGCCAGCAGCTTTGGGGGAGAGAACACTGAAGCTTTCTTT.

This clonotype has a handful of counts. The chain uses TRBV5-1 and TRBJ1-2; the D is unclear. V gave up 4 bases and J gave up 6 bases, with 10 bases separating them. Germline CDR1 SGHRS, CDR2 YFSETQ. This CDR3 is 12 amino acids long. The CDR3 sequence: CASSPGGHGYTF. The CDR3 nucleotides read TGCGCCAGCAGCCCGGGTGGGCATGGCTACACCTTC.

There are a few counts of this clonotype. The genes are TRBV6-2 or TRBV6-3 and TRBJ2-7, with 9 bases that match TRBD2. The CDR3 totals 16 residues. The germline gives CDR1 MNHEY, CDR2 SVGEGT. Unmatched junction bases numbered 9, after V lost 6 bases and J lost 0 bases. As DNA, the CDR3 is TGTGCCAGCAGGCGAGTTCTAGCGGGATACTCCTACGAGCAGTACTTC. Protein product: CASRRVLAGYSYEQYF.

The chain recombines TRBV11-1 with TRBJ2-2, with TRBD1 identical over 8 bases. The junction had 8 bases not matched to a gene; V was cut back by 5 bases and J by 6 bases. The CDR3 consists of 15 residues. Looked up from germline, CDR1 is SGHAT and CDR2 is FQDESV (reference sequence). CDR3 DNA: TGTGCCAGCAGCCCGCCGGGACAGGACGCCGGGGAGCTGTTTTTT. Translation gives CASSPPGQDAGELFF.

The chain carries TRBV12-3 or TRBV12-4 and TRBJ1-1, with D unresolved. The ends were cut back, 5 bases at V and 6 bases at J, with 7 bases in the middle. The CDR3 sequence is 11 residues long. The CDR3 coding sequence is TGTGCCAGCAGTCGTTTCCCTGAAGCTTTCTTT. It yields the protein CASSRFPEAFF.

The chain recombines TRBV6-2 or TRBV6-3 with TRBJ2-3, with 10 bases that match TRBD2. This CDR3 has 14 amino acids. Germline V gene data show CDR1 as MNHEY and CDR2 as SVGEGT. The V segment lost 6 bases and the J segment 5 bases; nucleotides outside the gene matches: 5. CDR3 bases: TGTGCCAGCAGCCCTAGCGGGAGTAAAGATACGCAGTATTTT. It encodes CASSPSGSKDTQYF.